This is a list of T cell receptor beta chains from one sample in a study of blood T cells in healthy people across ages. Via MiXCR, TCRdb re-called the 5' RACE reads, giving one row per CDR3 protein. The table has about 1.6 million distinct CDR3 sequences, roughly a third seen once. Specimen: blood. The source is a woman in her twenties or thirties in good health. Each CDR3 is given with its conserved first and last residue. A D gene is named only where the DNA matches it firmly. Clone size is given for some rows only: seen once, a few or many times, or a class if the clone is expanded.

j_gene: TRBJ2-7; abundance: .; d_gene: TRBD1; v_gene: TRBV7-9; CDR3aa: CASTTEGQGEYEQYF; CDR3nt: TGTGCCAGCACCACTGAGGGCCAGGGGGAGTACGAGCAGTACTTC
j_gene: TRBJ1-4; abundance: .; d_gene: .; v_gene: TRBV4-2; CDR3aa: CASSQDTKVSTNEKLFF; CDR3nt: TGTGCCAGCAGCCAAGATACGAAGGTCTCAACTAATGAAAAACTGTTTTTT
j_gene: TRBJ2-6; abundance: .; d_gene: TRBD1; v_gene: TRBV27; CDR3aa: CASSFLGGDGANVLTF; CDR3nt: TGTGCCAGCAGTTTTTTAGGGGGCGACGGGGCCAACGTCCTGACTTTC
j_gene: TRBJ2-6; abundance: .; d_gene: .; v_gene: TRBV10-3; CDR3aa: CAISANRAGGTGANVLTF; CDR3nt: TGTGCCATCAGTGCCAACAGGGCCGGAGGTACTGGGGCCAACGTCCTGACTTTC
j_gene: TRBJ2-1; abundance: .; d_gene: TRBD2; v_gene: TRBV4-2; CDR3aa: CASSDRLAGVDEQFF; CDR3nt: TGTGCCAGCAGCGATAGACTAGCGGGAGTCGATGAGCAGTTCTTC
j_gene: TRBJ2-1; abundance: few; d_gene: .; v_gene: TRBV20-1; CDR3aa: CSARMWIGLQETQFF; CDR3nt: TGCAGTGCTAGAATGTGGATCGGGCTACAAGAGACCCAGTTCTTC
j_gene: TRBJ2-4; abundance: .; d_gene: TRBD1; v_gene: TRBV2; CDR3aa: CASGQGANVNIQYF; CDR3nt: TGTGCCAGCGGTCAGGGGGCGAATGTGAACATTCAGTACTTC
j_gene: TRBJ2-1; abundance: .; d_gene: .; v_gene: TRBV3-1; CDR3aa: CASSQGSSHEQFF; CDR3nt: TGTGCCAGCAGCCAAGGGTCCTCACATGAGCAGTTCTTC
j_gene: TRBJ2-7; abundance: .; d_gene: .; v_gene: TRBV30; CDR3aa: CAWSVPGRVRNEQYF; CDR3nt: TGTGCCTGGAGTGTTCCCGGCAGGGTGAGAAACGAGCAGTACTTC
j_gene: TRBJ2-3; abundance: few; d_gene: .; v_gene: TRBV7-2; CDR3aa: CASSLGPATSTDTQYF; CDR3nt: TGTGCCAGCAGCTTAGGTCCCGCTACTAGCACAGATACGCAGTATTTT
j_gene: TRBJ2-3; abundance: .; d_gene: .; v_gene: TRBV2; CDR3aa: CASSEEGLSADTQYF; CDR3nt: TGTGCCAGCAGTGAAGAGGGTCTTAGCGCAGATACGCAGTATTTT
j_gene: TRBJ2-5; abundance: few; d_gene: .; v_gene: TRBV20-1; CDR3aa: CSAIGVGSGETQYF; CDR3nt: TGCAGTGCCATAGGGGTTGGTTCTGGCGAGACCCAGTACTTC
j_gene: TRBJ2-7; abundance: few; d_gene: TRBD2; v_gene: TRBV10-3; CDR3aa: CAISDTSGAYEQYF; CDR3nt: TGTGCCATCAGTGATACTAGCGGGGCGTACGAGCAGTACTTC
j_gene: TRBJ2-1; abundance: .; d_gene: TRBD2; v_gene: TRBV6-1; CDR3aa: CASSEKSGGYNEQFF; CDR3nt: TGTGCCAGCAGTGAAAAAAGCGGGGGCTACAATGAGCAGTTCTTC
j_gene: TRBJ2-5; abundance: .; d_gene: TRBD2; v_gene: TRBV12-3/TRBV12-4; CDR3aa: CASRSRLAGGQETQYF; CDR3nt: TGTGCCAGCAGATCGAGACTAGCGGGGGGGCAAGAGACCCAGTACTTC
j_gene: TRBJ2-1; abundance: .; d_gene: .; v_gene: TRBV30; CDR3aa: CAWSNPPRFF; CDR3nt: TGTGCCTGGAGTAACCCTCCCCGGTTCTTC
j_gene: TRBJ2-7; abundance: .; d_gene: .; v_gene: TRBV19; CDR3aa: CAIPERGPPYEQYF; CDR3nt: TGTGCCATCCCGGAGAGGGGTCCTCCCTACGAGCAGTACTTC
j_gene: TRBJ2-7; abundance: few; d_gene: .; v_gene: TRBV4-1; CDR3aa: CASSPQDLLGEQYF; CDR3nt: TGCGCCAGCAGCCCCCAGGACCTCCTTGGGGAGCAGTACTTC
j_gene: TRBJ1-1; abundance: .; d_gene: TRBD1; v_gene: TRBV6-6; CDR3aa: CASSYSTGGMNTEAFF; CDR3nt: TGTGCCAGCAGTTACTCGACAGGGGGCATGAACACTGAAGCTTTCTTT
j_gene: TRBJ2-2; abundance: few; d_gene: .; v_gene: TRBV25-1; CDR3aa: CASSWASSAGELFF; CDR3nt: TGTGCCAGCAGTTGGGCGTCGTCGGCCGGGGAGCTGTTTTTT
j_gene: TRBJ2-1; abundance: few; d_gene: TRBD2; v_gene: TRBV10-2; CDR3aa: CASTSLAGARGYNEQFF; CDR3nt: TGCGCCAGCACCTCTCTAGCGGGAGCCAGGGGTTACAATGAGCAGTTCTTC
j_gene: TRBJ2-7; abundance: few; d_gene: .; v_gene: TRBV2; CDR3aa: CASSEQVYEQYF; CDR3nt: TGTGCCAGCAGTGAACAAGTGTACGAGCAGTACTTC
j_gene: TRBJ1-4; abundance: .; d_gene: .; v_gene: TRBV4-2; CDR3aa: CASSQGIGQFNEKLFF; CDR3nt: TGTGCCAGCAGCCAAGGGATAGGACAGTTTAATGAAAAACTGTTTTTT
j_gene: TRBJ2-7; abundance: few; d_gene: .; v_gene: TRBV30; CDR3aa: CAWSVLLGTEQYF; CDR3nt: TGTGCCTGGAGTGTACTGTTGGGGACCGAGCAGTACTTC
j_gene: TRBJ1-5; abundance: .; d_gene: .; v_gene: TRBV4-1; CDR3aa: CASSQEVFSNQPQHF; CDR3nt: TGCGCCAGCAGCCAAGAAGTATTTAGCAATCAGCCCCAGCATTTT
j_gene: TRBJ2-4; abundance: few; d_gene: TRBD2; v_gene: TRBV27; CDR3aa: CASSQGTNHIQYF; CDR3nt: TGTGCCAGCAGTCAAGGGACTAACCACATTCAGTACTTC
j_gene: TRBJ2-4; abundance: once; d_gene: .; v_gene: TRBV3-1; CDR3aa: CASRRDRRNIQHF; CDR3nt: TGTGCCAGCAGGCGGGACAGAAGAAACATTCAGCACTTC
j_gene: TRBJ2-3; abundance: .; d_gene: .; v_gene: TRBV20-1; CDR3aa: CSASREWTDTQYF; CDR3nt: TGCAGTGCTAGCCGGGAGTGGACAGATACGCAGTATTTT
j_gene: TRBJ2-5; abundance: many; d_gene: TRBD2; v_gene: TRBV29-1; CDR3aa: CSTEGTSDQETQYF; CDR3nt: TGCAGCACCGAAGGGACTAGCGACCAAGAGACCCAGTACTTC
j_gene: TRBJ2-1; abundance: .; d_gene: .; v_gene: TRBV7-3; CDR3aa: CASSSTYDNYNEQFF; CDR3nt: TGTGCCAGCAGCTCTACCTATGACAACTACAATGAGCAGTTCTTC
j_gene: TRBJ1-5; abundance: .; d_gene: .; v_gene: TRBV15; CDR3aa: CATSRGGLWGDQPQHF; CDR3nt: TGTGCCACCAGCAGGGGTGGCTTGTGGGGCGATCAGCCCCAGCATTTT
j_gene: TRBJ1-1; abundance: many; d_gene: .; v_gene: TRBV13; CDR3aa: CASSLAGLPSGRTEAFF; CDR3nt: TGTGCCAGCAGCTTAGCCGGGCTCCCCTCGGGAAGAACTGAAGCTTTCTTT
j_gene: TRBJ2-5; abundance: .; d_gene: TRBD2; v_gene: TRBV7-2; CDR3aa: CASSLRVWGLAGGREETQYF; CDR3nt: TGTGCCAGCAGCTTAAGGGTTTGGGGACTAGCGGGGGGGCGGGAAGAGACCCAGTACTTC
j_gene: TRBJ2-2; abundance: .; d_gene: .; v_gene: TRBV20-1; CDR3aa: CRARFTGELFF; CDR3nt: TGCAGGGCTAGATTCACCGGGGAGCTGTTTTTT
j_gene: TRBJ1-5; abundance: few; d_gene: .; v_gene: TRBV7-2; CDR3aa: CASSLTGTLNQPQHF; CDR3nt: TGTGCCAGCAGCTTAACAGGGACCCTTAATCAGCCCCAGCATTTT
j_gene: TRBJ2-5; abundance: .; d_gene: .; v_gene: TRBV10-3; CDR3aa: CAISDESDEQYF; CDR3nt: TGTGCCATCAGTGATGAGAGTGATGAGCAGTACTTC
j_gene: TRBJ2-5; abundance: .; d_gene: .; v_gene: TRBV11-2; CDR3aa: CASSRGQGSHQETQYF; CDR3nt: TGTGCCAGCAGCCGGGGGCAGGGATCCCATCAAGAGACCCAGTACTTC
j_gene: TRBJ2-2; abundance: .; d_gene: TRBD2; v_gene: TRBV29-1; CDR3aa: CSVDSGRADTGELFF; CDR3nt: TGCAGCGTGGATAGCGGGAGGGCTGACACCGGGGAGCTGTTTTTT
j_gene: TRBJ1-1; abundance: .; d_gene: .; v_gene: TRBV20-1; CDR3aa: CRASGDFAEAFF; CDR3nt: TGCCGTGCTAGTGGGGATTTCGCTGAAGCTTTCTTT
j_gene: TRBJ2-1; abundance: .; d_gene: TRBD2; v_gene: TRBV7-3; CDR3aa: CASSQGWAGDGEQFF; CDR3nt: TGTGCCAGCAGCCAGGGCTGGGCGGGAGATGGTGAGCAGTTCTTC